The T cell receptor (beta chain) under discussion was sequenced for a study of OX40 agonist ivuxolimab in advanced cancers. About the study: The study reported partial responses in three patients: one hepatocellular carcinoma, two cutaneous melanoma.

J lost 5 bases, V lost 5 bases, and 7 bases had no gene match. Germline V CDR1 and CDR2: SGHTA, FQGNSA. This CDR3 is 14 amino acids long. The data were produced by immunoSEQ multiplex PCR, yet TCRdb's version contains in-frame clones alone and is incomplete. The sample has about 58,000 clones, around four fifths seen once. V gene TRBV7-2 combines with J gene TRBJ2-7; TRBD2 matches 9 bases. The source was CD4+ or CD8+ T cells sorted from blood, collected in a trial of the OX40 agonist ivuxolimab. The clonotype was recovered from an adult with an advanced solid tumor such as melanoma, head and neck, liver or kidney cancer. The CDR3 loop is CASSASGRIHEQYF. CDR3 DNA sequence: TGTGCCAGCAGCGCCAGCGGGAGGATCCACGAGCAGTACTTC.